This T cell receptor beta chain was captured by sequencing in a study of monozygotic twins with inflammatory bowel disease. Reanalyzing the 5' RACE reads, TCRdb keeps one entry per CDR3 protein, without DNA. The sample's table shows approximately 110,000 distinct CDR3 sequences. In germline, CDR1 is DFQATT, CDR2 SNEGSKA (reference sequence). The CDR3 loop spans 14 amino acids. This chain links TRBV20-1 with TRBJ2-1. The source of this sequence is a human donor with ulcerative colitis or Crohn's disease, or a healthy co-twin of an affected twin (not recorded which). Sequenced input: blood. The CDR3 spells CSADGGRSYNEQFF.